This T cell receptor beta chain was observed in a study of immune evolution from preneoplasia to lung adenocarcinoma. CDR1 and CDR2 (germline): SGDLS, YYNGEE. With V trimmed by 0 bases and J by 1 base, 5 bases remained unmatched. The CDR3 spans 17 residues. Using immunoSEQ multiplex PCR, the repertoire was profiled, and TCRdb retains in-frame clones only, with some absent. The table has around 6,100 clones, about 70% seen once. The origin of this receptor is a donor at least 70 years old with lung adenocarcinoma. This chain links TRBV9 with TRBJ2-3, with 10 bases matching TRBD2. Sequencing was done on a sample of FFPE adjacent normal lung tissue. CDR3 sequence: CASSVGLAGTGTDTQYF. In DNA, the CDR3 is TGTGCCAGCAGCGTAGGACTAGCGGGCACGGGCACAGATACGCAGTATTTT.